The 14 T cell receptor beta chains below were found in one sample sequenced in a study of chemoradiotherapy in HPV16-positive cancers (dated by TCRdb to between 2021 and 2024). Library creation used the immunoSEQ multiplex PCR assay. Entries here come from immuneACCESS through TCRdb and include only in-frame sequences with V and J called. Some clones fail to appear in such tables; in the studies checked, an unresolved V gene covers under half of the shortfall, and the cause of the remainder is unknown. The sample data list under 3,000 clones, and approximately 82% of these were observed just once. 35% to 45% of the sample lies in the top ten. The material was tumor tissue, obtained from a patient who underwent chemoradiotherapy. Source of these receptors: a human donor with HPV-associated anogenital cancer.

The chain is built from TRBV9 and TRBJ2-2, with 10 bases lining up with TRBD2. This CDR3 comprises 15 residues. Germline V gene lookup returns CDR1 SGDLS and CDR2 YYNGEE. With 1 base clipped from V and 5 bases from J, the junction kept 2 bases outside the gene matches. The CDR3 coding sequence is TGTGCCAGCAGCGTATCTAGCGGGAGAACCGGGGAGCTGTTTTTT. Its protein product is CASSVSSGRTGELFF.

V usage is TRBV28 and J usage is TRBJ2-3; 10 nucleotides align to TRBD2. This CDR3 region has 14 residues. V gave up 8 bases and J gave up 11 bases; unmatched junction bases: 13. Germline CDR1 and CDR2: MDHEN and SYDVKM. The CDR3 sequence is CASRSSGSPWGQYF. The CDR3 nucleotides are TGTGCCAGCCGATCTAGCGGGAGCCCCTGGGGGCAGTATTTT. The variable domain in full, with the rest retrieved from reference TRBV28 and TRBJ2-3, is DVKVTQSSRYLVKRTGEKVFLECVQDMDHENMFWYRQDPGLGLRLIYFSYDVKMKEKGDIPEGYSVSREKKERFSLILESASTNQTSMYLCASRSSGSPWGQYFGPGTRLTVL.

This clone was seen once. This chain uses TRBV10-3 with TRBJ2-7; 9 bases fit TRBD2. The germline CDR1 and CDR2 sequences are ENHRY and SYGVKD. Germline trimming cut 2 bases from V and 0 bases from J; bases unmatched to any gene: 2. The CDR3 is 15 residues long. CDR3 sequence reads: CAISELTSGSYEQYF. Here the CDR3 DNA reads TGTGCCATCAGTGAGCTGACTAGCGGCTCCTACGAGCAGTACTTC.

This clone was recorded only once. The rearrangement uses TRBV7-6 and TRBJ2-1; TRBD1 is a possible D gene (5 bases). Trimming removed 4 bases at V and 7 bases at J, with 11 bases between. This CDR3 has 13 residues. Germline V CDR1 and CDR2: SGHVS, FNYEAQ. CDR3 sequence reads: CASSYAGSNEQFF. The DNA of the CDR3 is TGTGCCAGCAGCTACGCAGGGTCGAATGAGCAGTTCTTC.

The chain employs TRBV9 and TRBJ2-4, with 9 positions matching TRBD2. The ends lost 5 bases at V and 6 bases at J; junction bases unmatched: 9. This CDR3 contains 15 residues. CDR1 is SGDLS and CDR2 is YYNGEE in the germline V gene. The CDR3 DNA reads TGTGCCAGCAGTCGTAGCGGGAGCGATGGAAACATTCAGTACTTC. Translated, it gives CASSRSGSDGNIQYF.

The chain couples TRBV20-1 to TRBJ2-1; D call uncertain. The V gene's germline CDR1 is DFQATT and CDR2 SNEGSKA (reference sequence). The V end lost 3 bases, the J end lost 12 bases, and 9 bases lay between the germline ends. The CDR3 is made up of 10 amino acids. CDR3: CSASSLRQFF. In DNA form, the CDR3 reads TGCAGTGCTAGTTCCCTAAGGCAGTTCTTC.

In its sample, this clone ranks as large. The J gene is TRBJ2-1, the V gene TRBV7-9; D is ambiguous. This CDR3 contains 14 residues. Per the germline V gene, CDR1 is SEHNR and CDR2 is FQNEAQ (reference sequence). V was pared by 1 base and J by 3 bases, with 7 bases between. CDR3 in DNA: TGTGCCAGCAGCTTAGATACCAGCTACAATGAGCAGTTCTTC. Protein sequence: CASSLDTSYNEQFF. Complete variable domain (other parts from reference TRBV7-9 and TRBJ2-1): DTGVSQNPRHKITKRGQNVTFRCDPISEHNRLYWYRQTLGQGPEFLTYFQNEAQLEKSRLLSDRFSAERPKGSFSTLEIQRTEQGDSAMYLCASSLDTSYNEQFFGPGTRLTVL.

The chain has TRBV6-5 and TRBJ2-3; D not certain. This CDR3 comprises 13 residues. Germline V CDR1 and CDR2: MNHEY, SVGAGI. V lost 0 bases to trimming and J lost 6 bases, with 7 bases between them. This CDR3 reads CASSYSGGDTQYF. The CDR3, as DNA: TGTGCCAGCAGTTACTCTGGTGGGGATACGCAGTATTTT.

This chain joins TRBV18 and TRBJ2-1; 13 bases match TRBD2. The germline V gene encodes CDR1 KGHSH and CDR2 LQKENI. The CDR3 extends over 17 amino acids. Trimming removed 4 bases from V and 6 bases from J; junction bases left unmatched: 9. The DNA of the CDR3 is TGTGCCAGCTCACAAGGGACTAGCGGGACCTTCCCCAATGAGCAGTTCTTC. Its protein product is CASSQGTSGTFPNEQFF.

This clone came up once. The gene calls are TRBV6-6 and TRBJ2-1; D is possibly TRBD2 (5 bases). Trimming pared 0 bases from V and 5 bases from J, leaving 14 bases between. The CDR3 spans 16 residues. In germline, CDR1 is MNHNY, CDR2 SVGAGI (reference sequence). The DNA for the CDR3 is TGTGCCAGCAGTTACTCGACTAACGGGTTCAACAATGAGCAGTTCTTC. This gives the protein CASSYSTNGFNNEQFF.

V is TRBV15 and J is TRBJ2-7; 7 bases are shared with TRBD1. V lost 4 bases to trimming and J lost 1 base; unmatched junction nucleotides: 10. CDR1 is LNHNV, CDR2 YYDKDF, per germline (reference sequence). CDR3 size: 16 residues. The chain's CDR3 is CATSNSTGYPSYEQYF. CDR3 in DNA: TGTGCCACCAGCAACTCGACAGGGTATCCATCCTACGAGCAGTACTTC.

This chain connects TRBV28 to TRBJ1-2; weak D call: TRBD1 (6 bases). This CDR3 has 15 residues. Trimming took 9 bases from V and 8 from J, leaving 25 bases between them. CDR1 and CDR2 from the germline V gene are MDHEN and SYDVKM. The CDR3 region has the DNA TGTGCCAGTAACTTCCAGGGACAACTAGGGGAGGGCTACACCTTC. It encodes CASNFQGQLGEGYTF.

This chain connects TRBV28 to TRBJ2-7, with TRBD2 identical over 9 bases. CDR1 is MDHEN, CDR2 SYDVKM, per germline. J lost 5 bases, V lost 7 bases, and 6 bases had no gene match. The CDR3 sequence is 13 residues long. CDR3 coding DNA: TGTGCCAGCAAGGCGGGAGGGCCCCACGAGCAGTACTTC. It specifies CASKAGGPHEQYF.

The chain carries TRBV7-2 and TRBJ2-7, with no clear D. Germline values: CDR1 SGHTA, CDR2 FQGNSA. The CDR3 length is 13 residues. Trimming pared 0 bases from V and 4 bases from J, leaving 7 bases between. CDR3 bases: TGTGCCAGCAGCTTAGCCGCCCTTTACGAGCAGTACTTC. Its protein product is CASSLAALYEQYF.